This T cell receptor beta chain came from a study of breast tumors, draining lymph nodes, adjacent tissues. TCRdb recomputed calls from the multiplex PCR reads with MiXCR, one row per CDR3 protein. The sample includes fewer than 200,000 distinct CDR3 sequences, 30% to 35% seen only once; the top ten take around 4.5%. CDR3 length: 14 residues. Germline V gene lookup returns CDR1 SGHTA and CDR2 FQGNSA. Trimming cost V 3 bases and J 1 base, with 10 bases left between them. The sample holds many counts of this clonotype. Breast cancer patients provided tissue from their axillary draining lymph nodes. The chain is built from TRBV7-2 and TRBJ2-7; perhaps D is TRBD1 or TRBD2 (5 bases each). The sample comprised axillary lymph node tissue. The source of this sequence is a female donor with breast cancer. Some clones in this sample may be carry-over from other donors' samples. The DNA for the CDR3 is TGTGCCAGCAGCTTGGGACCAACGTCCTACGAGCAGTACTTC. This translates into CASSLGPTSYEQYF.